The 27 T cell receptor beta chains below were found in one sample sequenced in a study of shared clonotypes between healthy human individuals. Profiled with immunoSEQ multiplex PCR; TCRdb holds only in-frame clones, not every one. The repertoire holds around 640,000 clones, with around 96% as singletons. It was CD45RO-negative cells, positively selected for CCR7, that made up naive CD8 cells, with terminally differentiated effector memory CD45RA+ cells excluded. The sample was naive CD8+ T cells sorted from blood. These receptors were obtained from a woman aged 25-40 years in good health.

The chain uses TRBV19 and TRBJ1-1, with D possibly TRBD1 on 5 matching bases. The germline gives CDR1 LNHDA, CDR2 SQIVND (reference sequence). Deletions cut 1 base from V and 4 bases from J, with 13 bases between. The CDR3 has 15 amino acids. The CDR3 coding sequence is TGTGCCAGTAGTATAGGTGACGCAGGGACCACTGAAGCTTTCTTT. Translated, it gives CASSIGDAGTTEAFF.

The chain is built from TRBV6-6 and TRBJ2-7; TRBD2 agrees at 8 bases. The ends lost 6 bases at V and 6 bases at J; junction bases unmatched: 13. The length of the CDR3 is 15 residues. Germline V gene data show CDR1 as MNHNY and CDR2 as SVGAGI (reference sequence). Written as DNA, the CDR3 is TGTGCCAGCAGCGGAGTTCCAGCGGGAGCATCCGAGCAGTACTTC. Encoded protein: CASSGVPAGASEQYF.

The CDR3 region is CASSLAGGRQPQHF. As DNA, the CDR3 is TGCGCCAGCAGCTTGGCCGGGGGGCGTCAGCCCCAGCATTTT. The chain couples TRBV5-1 to TRBJ1-5; maybe TRBD1 (6 bases). The length of the CDR3 is 14 residues. CDR1 and CDR2 from the germline V gene are SGHRS and YFSETQ. V was clipped by 0 bases and J by 6 bases, with 10 bases between them.

V gene TRBV29-1 combines with J gene TRBJ1-3; D is ambiguous. Germline CDR1 is SQVTM and CDR2 is ANQGSEA. CDR3 length equals 16 residues. V was cut by 6 bases and J by 2 bases, with 20 bases left in between. The DNA of the CDR3 is TGCAGCGTAGCCGGCCTGGGGATAGGCCCTGGAAACACCATATATTTT. Translated: CSVAGLGIGPGNTIYF.

V and J are TRBV28 and TRBJ1-2, with TRBD1 as a possible D gene (5 bases). The CDR3 spans 14 residues. The V gene's germline CDR1 is MDHEN and CDR2 SYDVKM. V was pared by 6 bases and J by 4 bases, with 15 bases between. CDR3 amino acids: CASRSRGDVYGYTF. CDR3 in DNA: TGTGCCAGCAGGTCGCGGGGGGACGTCTATGGCTACACCTTC.

This chain connects TRBV28 to TRBJ2-1, with a weak D call TRBD2 (5 bases). Germline assignment: CDR1 MDHEN and CDR2 SYDVKM. The CDR3 length is 17 residues. Deletions cut 4 bases from V and 1 base from J, with 17 bases between. The CDR3 loop is CASSSTRMGASYNEQFF. The DNA of the CDR3 is TGTGCCAGCAGTTCTACTAGGATGGGCGCTTCCTACAATGAGCAGTTCTTC.

The chain combines TRBV28 with TRBJ2-2, with 11 bases matching TRBD2. V lost 0 bases to trimming and J lost 3 bases; unmatched junction nucleotides: 9. The CDR3 extends over 19 amino acids. Germline V gene lookup returns CDR1 MDHEN and CDR2 SYDVKM. The CDR3 DNA reads as TGTGCCAGCAGTTTATGGGGGACTAGCGGCCCTGGGGACACCGGGGAGCTGTTTTTT. Translated, it gives CASSLWGTSGPGDTGELFF.

The CDR3 region has the DNA TGTGCCAGCAGCCCCCGACGGGAGGACTACAATGAGCAGTTCTTC. It codes for CASSPRREDYNEQFF. The chain is built from TRBV9 and TRBJ2-1, with 7 positions matching TRBD2. Germline lookup yields CDR1 SGDLS and CDR2 YYNGEE. V dropped 4 bases and J dropped 3; count of bases not matched to a gene: 7. The CDR3 runs to 15 residues.

CDR3 region: CASSQPREKLNIQYF. As DNA, the CDR3 is TGCGCCAGCAGCCAACCCCGGGAGAAGCTAAACATTCAGTACTTC. The V call is TRBV4-1, the J call TRBJ2-4; the D gene is possibly TRBD2 (6 bases). This CDR3 is 15 amino acids long. Looked up from germline, CDR1 is MGHRA and CDR2 is YSYEKL. V lost 2 bases to trimming and J lost 6 bases, with 14 bases between them.

V and J are TRBV27 and TRBJ2-5; TRBD2 matches at 7 bases. Trimming at V came to 6 bases and at J to 9 bases, leaving 7 bases not matched to a gene. This CDR3 comprises 12 residues. CDR1 MNHEY and CDR2 SMNVEV come from the germline V gene (reference sequence). The CDR3 region has the DNA TGTGCCAGCAGGACGGGGGGTGTGGCCCAGTACTTC. This translates into CASRTGGVAQYF.

This chain links TRBV7-6 with TRBJ1-4; D remains unclear. The CDR3 contains 15 residues. The V gene's germline CDR1 is SGHVS and CDR2 FNYEAQ. The ends were cut back, 5 bases at V and 8 bases at J, with 18 bases in the middle. The CDR3 nucleotides read TGTGCCAGCAGCCGACGGCCGATGGAACAAGAAAAACTGTTTTTT. Translation gives CASSRRPMEQEKLFF.

This clone was counted a single time. The chain recombines TRBV7-9 with TRBJ2-7; tentative D call: TRBD1 (5 bases). The CDR3 sequence is 14 residues long. Trimming stripped 7 bases from V and 3 bases from J, with 16 bases between. Germline V lookup: CDR1 SEHNR, CDR2 FQNEAQ (reference sequence). In nucleotides, the CDR3 is TGTGCCAGCACCAATCAGGGTTCCCTCTACGAGCAGTACTTC. Translating it yields CASTNQGSLYEQYF.

The chain links TRBV27 to TRBJ2-1; weak D call: TRBD1 (5 bases). Trimming removed 2 bases at V and 7 bases at J, with 21 bases between. Germline V gene sequence: CDR1 MNHEY, CDR2 SMNVEV (reference sequence). The CDR3 consists of 17 residues. The CDR3 coding sequence is TGTGCCAGCAGTTTACCCCGCCAGGGTTTGGTACGGAATGAGCAGTTCTTC. This encodes CASSLPRQGLVRNEQFF.

J is TRBJ2-1 and V is TRBV13; D is possibly TRBD2 (6 bases). The CDR3 is 19 residues long. Per the germline V gene, CDR1 is PRHDT and CDR2 is FYEKMQ (reference sequence). V was pared by 4 bases and J by 7 bases, with 29 bases between. CDR3 DNA sequence: TGTGCCAGCAGCTCCCGGGTCCGTAGATTCGGGGGACCAAGGAATGAGCAGTTCTTC. Translation: CASSSRVRRFGGPRNEQFF.

The chain couples TRBV6-5 to TRBJ2-7, with unresolved D. Trimming took off 0 bases at V and 3 bases at J, with 9 bases between the two ends. The CDR3 covers 14 residues. The germline V gene has CDR1 MNHEY and CDR2 SVGAGI. The CDR3 DNA is TGTGCCAGCAGTTACTCTCACCCTCACTACGAGCAGTACTTC. It is translated as CASSYSHPHYEQYF.

V is TRBV5-1 and J is TRBJ2-1; D perhaps matches TRBD1 (6 bases). V was trimmed by 0 bases and J by 0 bases, leaving 10 bases between them. This CDR3 has 16 amino acids. The germline gives CDR1 SGHRS, CDR2 YFSETQ. The CDR3 protein is CASSLGDTYSYNEQFF. Here the CDR3 DNA reads TGCGCCAGCAGCTTGGGGGACACCTACTCCTACAATGAGCAGTTCTTC.

The gene calls are TRBV28 and TRBJ2-2; D remains unclear. Trimming took off 1 base at V and 1 base at J, with 4 bases between the two ends. The CDR3 runs to 14 residues. Germline loops: CDR1 MDHEN, CDR2 SYDVKM. The CDR3, as DNA: TGTGCCAGCAGTTTATTGGAGAACACCGGGGAGCTGTTTTTT. The encoded protein is CASSLLENTGELFF.

This clone was seen just once. Other DNA sequences of this sample code for an identical CDR3. In nucleotides, the CDR3 is TGTGCCAGCAGTTCTGGTTACAATGAGCAGTTCTTC. This encodes CASSSGYNEQFF. The chain carries TRBV27 and TRBJ2-1; no firm D call. V lost 4 bases, J lost 4 bases, and 5 bases lay in between. Per germline, CDR1 MNHEY and CDR2 SMNVEV (reference sequence). This CDR3 comprises 12 residues.

The chain has TRBV2 and TRBJ2-1; possible D gene TRBD2, 5 bases. Germline V gene sequence: CDR1 SNHLY, CDR2 FYNNEI. CDR3 length: 17 amino acids. With 6 bases removed from V and 0 bases from J, the gap between germline ends came to 18 bases. The CDR3 nucleotides read TGTGCCAGCAGACTCACCGGGATCCCGAGCTCCTACAATGAGCAGTTCTTC. This codes for CASRLTGIPSSYNEQFF.

The J gene is TRBJ1-3, the V gene TRBV5-6; tentatively, D is TRBD1 (6 bases). The V end was cut by 6 bases, the J end by 0 bases, with 13 bases between. CDR3 length equals 15 residues. CDR1 is SGHDT, CDR2 YYEEEE, per germline. CDR3 in amino acids: CASTTGTFSGNTIYF. CDR3 sequence (DNA): TGTGCCAGCACGACAGGTACTTTCTCTGGAAACACCATATATTTT.

The chain is built from TRBV11-2 and TRBJ1-2; D might be TRBD1 (5 bases). The CDR3 is 15 amino acids. Germline CDR1 reads SGHAT; CDR2 reads FQNNGV. V lost 0 bases and J lost 3, with 11 bases in between. The chain's CDR3 is CASSLDHGTDYGYTF. CDR3 bases: TGTGCCAGCAGCTTAGATCATGGGACCGACTATGGCTACACCTTC.

The genes are TRBV27 and TRBJ2-1; 8 bases fit TRBD2. V was clipped by 7 bases and J by 0 bases; unmatched bases: 8. Per the germline V gene, CDR1 is MNHEY and CDR2 is SMNVEV (reference sequence). CDR3 length equals 16 residues. The CDR3 DNA is TGTGCCAGCACTCTACTCAGCGGGAGCTCCTACAATGAGCAGTTCTTC. The encoded protein is CASTLLSGSSYNEQFF.

The J gene is TRBJ2-5, the V gene TRBV5-1, with TRBD2 as a possible D gene (7 bases). The CDR3 covers 16 residues. V shed 9 bases and J shed 4 bases, with 25 bases lying between them. Germline loops: CDR1 SGHRS, CDR2 YFSETQ. The CDR3 is CATKRGRATPPETQYF. CDR3 in DNA: TGCGCCACTAAGAGGGGGAGGGCTACGCCCCCAGAGACCCAGTACTTC.

The genes are TRBV6-5 and TRBJ2-7; 10 bases map to TRBD1. Trimming removed 7 bases from V and 5 bases from J; junction bases left unmatched: 11. In germline, CDR1 is MNHEY, CDR2 SVGAGI. The CDR3 is made up of 15 amino acids. As DNA, the CDR3 is TGTGCCAGCATCCCCCCGGGACAGGGGAAGAACGAGCAGTACTTC. It codes for CASIPPGQGKNEQYF.

The genes are TRBV2 and TRBJ1-1, with TRBD1 identical over 8 bases. Germline CDR1 reads SNHLY; CDR2 reads FYNNEI. The CDR3 covers 14 residues. V trimming: 6 bases; J trimming: 0 bases; junction bases outside the gene matches: 3. The chain's CDR3 is CASRWTGLNTEAFF. DNA for the CDR3: TGTGCCAGCAGATGGACAGGGCTGAACACTGAAGCTTTCTTT.

V usage is TRBV4-2 and J usage is TRBJ2-3; no definite D call. Germline-derived CDR1 and CDR2 are LGHNA and YNFKEQ. This CDR3 comprises 13 residues. Trimming removed 0 bases from V and 7 bases from J, with 8 bases in between. CDR3 DNA sequence: TGTGCCAGCAGCCAAGATCTTAGTAATACGCAGTATTTT. Its translation: CASSQDLSNTQYF.

The count of this clone is one. The J gene is TRBJ2-7, the V gene TRBV5-6; the match to TRBD2 covers 7 bases. Germline lookup yields CDR1 SGHDT and CDR2 YYEEEE. V was pared by 4 bases and J by 6 bases, with 4 bases of the junction left unmatched. CDR3 length: 12 residues. CDR3 nucleotides: TGTGCCAGCAGCCGGACTAGGTCCGAGCAGTACTTC. It codes for CASSRTRSEQYF.